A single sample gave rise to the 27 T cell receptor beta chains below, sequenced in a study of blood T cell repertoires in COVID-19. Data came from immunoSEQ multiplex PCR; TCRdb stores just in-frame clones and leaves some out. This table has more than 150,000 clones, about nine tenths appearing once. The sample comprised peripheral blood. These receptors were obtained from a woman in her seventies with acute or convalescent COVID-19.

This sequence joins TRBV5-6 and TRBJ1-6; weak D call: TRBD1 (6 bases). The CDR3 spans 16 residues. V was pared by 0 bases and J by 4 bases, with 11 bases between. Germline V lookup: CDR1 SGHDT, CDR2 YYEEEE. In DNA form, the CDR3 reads TGTGCCAGCAGCTTGGCCGCAGGGGAGTATAATTCACCCCTCCACTTT. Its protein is CASSLAAGEYNSPLHF.

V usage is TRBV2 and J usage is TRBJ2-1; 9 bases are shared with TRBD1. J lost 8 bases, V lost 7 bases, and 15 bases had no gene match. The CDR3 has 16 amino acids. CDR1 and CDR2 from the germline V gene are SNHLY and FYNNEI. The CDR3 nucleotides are TGTGCCAGCACAGAGTGGGGACAGGGTAAAAAGGATGAGCAGTTCTTC. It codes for CASTEWGQGKKDEQFF.

The DNA for the CDR3 is TGCGCCAGCAGCCTGGGTTCAGGATTAAACACTGAAGCTTTCTTT. Translated: CASSLGSGLNTEAFF. The V call is TRBV5-1, the J call TRBJ1-1; D unclear. Trimming removed 4 bases at V and 2 bases at J, with 15 bases between. Germline V CDR1 and CDR2: SGHRS, YFSETQ. The CDR3 loop spans 15 amino acids.

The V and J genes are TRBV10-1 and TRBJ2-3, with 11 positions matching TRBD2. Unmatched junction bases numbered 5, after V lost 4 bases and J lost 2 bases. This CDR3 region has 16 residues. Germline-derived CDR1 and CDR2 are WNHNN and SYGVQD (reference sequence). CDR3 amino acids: CASSGLAGTFTDTQYF. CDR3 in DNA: TGCGCCAGCAGTGGACTAGCGGGGACCTTCACAGATACGCAGTATTTT.

This chain's CDR3 is CASSPHTGTGELFF. CDR3 nucleotide sequence: TGTGCCAGTAGTCCCCACACGGGAACCGGGGAGCTGTTTTTT. The V and J genes are TRBV19 and TRBJ2-2; D possibly corresponds to TRBD2 (5 bases). Germline CDR1 and CDR2: LNHDA and SQIVND (reference sequence). Trimming left V 5 bases short and J 5 bases short, with 12 bases between. The CDR3 is 14 residues long.

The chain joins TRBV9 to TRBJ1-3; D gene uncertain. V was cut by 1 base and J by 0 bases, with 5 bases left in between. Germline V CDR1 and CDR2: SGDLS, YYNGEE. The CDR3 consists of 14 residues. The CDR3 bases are TGTGCCAGCAGCGTAAGCAACTCTGGAAACACCATATATTTT. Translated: CASSVSNSGNTIYF. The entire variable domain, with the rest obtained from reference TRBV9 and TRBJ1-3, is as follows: DSGVTQTPKHLITATGQRVTLRCSPRSGDLSVYWYQQSLDQGLQFLIQYYNGEERAKGNILERFSAQQFPDLHSELNLSSLELGDSALYFCASSVSNSGNTIYFGEGSWLTVV.

The CDR3 spells CASSLSMAGGRYV. CDR3 nucleotides: TGTGCCAGCAGCTTGAGTATGGCGGGGGGGCGGTACGTC. The chain carries TRBV11-2 and TRBJ2-7, with 9 bases that match TRBD2. This CDR3 has 13 amino acids. From germline, CDR1 is SGHAT and CDR2 FQNNGV. The ends lost 3 bases at V and 12 bases at J; junction bases unmatched: 9.

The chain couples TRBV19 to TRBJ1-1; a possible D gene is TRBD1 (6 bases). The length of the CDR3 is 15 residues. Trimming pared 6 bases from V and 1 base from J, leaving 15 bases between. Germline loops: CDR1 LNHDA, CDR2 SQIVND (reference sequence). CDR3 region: CASSQPGGANTEAFF. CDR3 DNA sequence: TGTGCCAGTAGCCAGCCGGGGGGGGCGAACACTGAAGCTTTCTTT.

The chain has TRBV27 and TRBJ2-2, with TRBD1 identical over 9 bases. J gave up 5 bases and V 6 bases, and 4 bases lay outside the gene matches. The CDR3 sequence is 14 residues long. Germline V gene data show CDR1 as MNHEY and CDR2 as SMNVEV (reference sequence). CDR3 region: CASSPDRGTGELFF. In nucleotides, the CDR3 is TGTGCCAGCAGCCCAGACAGGGGGACCGGGGAGCTGTTTTTT.

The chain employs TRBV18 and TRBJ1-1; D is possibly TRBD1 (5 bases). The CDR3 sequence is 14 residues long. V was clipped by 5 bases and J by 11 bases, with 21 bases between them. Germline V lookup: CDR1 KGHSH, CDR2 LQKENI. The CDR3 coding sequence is TGTGCCAGCTCAGGGGGAGCGGGCCCCGGTCTGGCTTTCTTT. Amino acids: CASSGGAGPGLAFF.

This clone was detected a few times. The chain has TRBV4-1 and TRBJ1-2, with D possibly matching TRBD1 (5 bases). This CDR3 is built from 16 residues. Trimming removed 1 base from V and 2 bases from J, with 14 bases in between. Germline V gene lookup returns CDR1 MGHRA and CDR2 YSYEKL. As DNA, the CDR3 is TGCGCCAGCAGCCAAGTGGTGACAGCAATAAACTATGGCTACACCTTC. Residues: CASSQVVTAINYGYTF.

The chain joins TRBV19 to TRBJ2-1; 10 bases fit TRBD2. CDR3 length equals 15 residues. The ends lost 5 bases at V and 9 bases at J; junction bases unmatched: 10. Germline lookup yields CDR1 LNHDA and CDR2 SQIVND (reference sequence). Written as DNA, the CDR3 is TGTGCCAGTAGTCTTACTAGCGGGGTCACGCCTGAGCAGTTCTTC. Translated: CASSLTSGVTPEQFF.

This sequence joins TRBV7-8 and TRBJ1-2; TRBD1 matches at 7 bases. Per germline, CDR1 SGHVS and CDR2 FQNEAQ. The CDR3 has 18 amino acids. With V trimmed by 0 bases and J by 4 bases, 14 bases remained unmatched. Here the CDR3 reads CASSLARRGQGGFYGYTF. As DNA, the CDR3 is TGTGCCAGCAGCTTAGCGCGAAGGGGGCAGGGAGGCTTCTATGGCTACACCTTC.

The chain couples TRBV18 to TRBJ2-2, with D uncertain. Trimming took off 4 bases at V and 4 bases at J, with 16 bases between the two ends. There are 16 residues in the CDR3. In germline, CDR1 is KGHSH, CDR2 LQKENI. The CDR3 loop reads CASSRAGSLGTGELFF. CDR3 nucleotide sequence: TGTGCCAGCTCACGCGCAGGTTCGTTAGGCACCGGGGAGCTGTTTTTT.

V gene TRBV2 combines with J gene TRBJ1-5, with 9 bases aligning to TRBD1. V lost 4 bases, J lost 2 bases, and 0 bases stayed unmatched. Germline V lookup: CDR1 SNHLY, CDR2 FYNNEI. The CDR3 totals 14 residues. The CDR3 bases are TGTGCCAGCAGTGGGGACAGGGGCAATCAGCCCCAGCATTTT. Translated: CASSGDRGNQPQHF.

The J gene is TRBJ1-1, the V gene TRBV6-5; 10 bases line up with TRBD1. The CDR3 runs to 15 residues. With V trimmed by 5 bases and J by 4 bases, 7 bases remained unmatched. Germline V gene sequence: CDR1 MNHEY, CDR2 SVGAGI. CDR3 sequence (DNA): TGTGCCAGCAGTCGGGACAGGGGAGTGGTCACTGAAGCTTTCTTT. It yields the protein CASSRDRGVVTEAFF.

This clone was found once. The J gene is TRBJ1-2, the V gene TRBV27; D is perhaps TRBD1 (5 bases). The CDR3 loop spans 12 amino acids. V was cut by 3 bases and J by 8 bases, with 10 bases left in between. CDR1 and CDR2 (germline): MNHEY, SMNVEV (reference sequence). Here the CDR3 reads CASSFLPGGYTF. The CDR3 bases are TGTGCCAGCAGTTTTCTTCCAGGGGGCTACACCTTC.

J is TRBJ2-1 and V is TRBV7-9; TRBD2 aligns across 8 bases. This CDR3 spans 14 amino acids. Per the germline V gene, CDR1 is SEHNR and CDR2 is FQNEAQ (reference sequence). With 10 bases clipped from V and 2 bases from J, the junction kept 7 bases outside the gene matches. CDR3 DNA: TGTGCCACCCCCCAGCGGGGGACCTACAATGAGCAGTTCTTC. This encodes CATPQRGTYNEQFF.

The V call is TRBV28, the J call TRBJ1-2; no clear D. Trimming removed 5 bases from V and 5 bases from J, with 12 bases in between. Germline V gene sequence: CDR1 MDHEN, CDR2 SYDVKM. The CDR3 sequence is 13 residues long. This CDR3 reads CASSPITVYGYTF. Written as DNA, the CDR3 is TGTGCCAGCAGTCCAATCACGGTATATGGCTACACCTTC.

The chain's CDR3 is CASSSSVLADPSDTQYF. The CDR3 nucleotides read TGTGCCAGCAGCTCTAGTGTGTTAGCCGACCCATCAGATACGCAGTATTTT. The V call is TRBV4-2, the J call TRBJ2-3; no clear D gene. This CDR3 comprises 17 residues. The V end was cut by 5 bases, the J end by 4 bases, with 22 bases between. Germline CDR1 LGHNA, CDR2 YNFKEQ.

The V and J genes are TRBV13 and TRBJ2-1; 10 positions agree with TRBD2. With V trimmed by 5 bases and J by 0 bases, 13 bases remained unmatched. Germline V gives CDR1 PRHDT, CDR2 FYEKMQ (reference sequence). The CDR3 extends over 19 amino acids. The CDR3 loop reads CASSPRTSGLRSSYNEQFF. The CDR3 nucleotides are TGTGCCAGCAGCCCCCGGACTAGCGGCCTGAGGAGCTCCTACAATGAGCAGTTCTTC.

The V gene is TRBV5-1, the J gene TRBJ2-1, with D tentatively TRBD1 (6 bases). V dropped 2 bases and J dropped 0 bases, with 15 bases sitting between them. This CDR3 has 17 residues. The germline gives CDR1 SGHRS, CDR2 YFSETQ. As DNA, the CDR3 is TGCGCCAGCAGCTTCTCGACAGGCTTCAGCTCCTACAATGAGCAGTTCTTC. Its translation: CASSFSTGFSSYNEQFF.

This chain's CDR3 is CASSEVPSSNQPQHF. In DNA, the CDR3 is TGTGCCAGCAGTGAAGTCCCCAGTAGCAATCAGCCCCAGCATTTT. V and J are TRBV6-1 and TRBJ1-5; no firm D call. Germline loops: CDR1 MNHNS, CDR2 SASEGT. V lost 1 base to trimming and J lost 0 bases, with 7 bases between them. The CDR3 contains 15 residues.

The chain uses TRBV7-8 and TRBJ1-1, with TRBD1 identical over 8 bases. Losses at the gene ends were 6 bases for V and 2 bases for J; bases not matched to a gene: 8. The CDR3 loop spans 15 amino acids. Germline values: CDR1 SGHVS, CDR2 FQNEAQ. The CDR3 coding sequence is TGTGCCAGCAGTGACCGGACAGGGCGAAACACTGAAGCTTTCTTT. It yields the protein CASSDRTGRNTEAFF.

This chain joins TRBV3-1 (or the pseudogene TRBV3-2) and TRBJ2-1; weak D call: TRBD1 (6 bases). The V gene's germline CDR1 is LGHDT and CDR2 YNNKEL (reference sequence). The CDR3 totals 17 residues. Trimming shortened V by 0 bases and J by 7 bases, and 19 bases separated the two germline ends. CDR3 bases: TGTGCCAGCAGCCAAGATCGACACCATCAAAGGGGGAATGAGCAGTTCTTC. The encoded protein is CASSQDRHHQRGNEQFF.

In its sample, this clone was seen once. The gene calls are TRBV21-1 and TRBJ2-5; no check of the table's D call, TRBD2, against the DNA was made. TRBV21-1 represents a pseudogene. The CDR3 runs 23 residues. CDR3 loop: CASSTSRRGGFEITRSGKETQYF. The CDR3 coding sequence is TGTGCCAGCTCCACGAGCCGGCGGGGGGGATTTGAGATCACACGTTCGGGGAAAGAGACCCAGTACTTC.

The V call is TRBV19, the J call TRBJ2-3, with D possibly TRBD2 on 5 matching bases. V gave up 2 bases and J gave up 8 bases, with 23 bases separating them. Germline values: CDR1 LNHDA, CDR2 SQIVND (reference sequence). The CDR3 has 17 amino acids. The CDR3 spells CASSISLAPSATGTQYF. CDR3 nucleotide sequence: TGTGCCAGTAGTATATCATTAGCGCCGTCAGCAACGGGTACGCAGTATTTT.